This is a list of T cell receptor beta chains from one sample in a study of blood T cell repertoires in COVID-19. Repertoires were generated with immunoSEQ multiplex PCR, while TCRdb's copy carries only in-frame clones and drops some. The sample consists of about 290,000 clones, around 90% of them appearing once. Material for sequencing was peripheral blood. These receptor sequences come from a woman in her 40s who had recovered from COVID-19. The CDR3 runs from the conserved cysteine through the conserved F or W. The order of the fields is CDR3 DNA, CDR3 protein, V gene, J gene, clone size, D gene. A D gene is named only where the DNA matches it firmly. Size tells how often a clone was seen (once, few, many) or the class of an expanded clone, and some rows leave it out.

CDR3 DNA: TGCGCCAGCAGCTTCATGGGGGCCCAGTACTACGAGCAGTACTTC
CDR3 protein: CASSFMGAQYYEQYF
V gene: TRBV5-1
J gene: TRBJ2-7
clone size: .
D gene: .

CDR3 DNA: TGTGCCAGCAGCCGCGGACGGGAAGGCTACAATGAGCAGTTCTTC
CDR3 protein: CASSRGREGYNEQFF
V gene: TRBV11-2
J gene: TRBJ2-1
clone size: .
D gene: .

CDR3 DNA: TGTGCCAGCAGCGTAGCTCCAACAGTCGGGGAAGATACGCAGTATTTT
CDR3 protein: CASSVAPTVGEDTQYF
V gene: TRBV9
J gene: TRBJ2-3
clone size: .
D gene: .

CDR3 DNA: TGTGCCAGCAGCGCCGCCGGGACACTCCCCTACGAGCAGTACTTC
CDR3 protein: CASSAAGTLPYEQYF
V gene: TRBV7-9
J gene: TRBJ2-7
clone size: .
D gene: .

CDR3 DNA: TGTGCCAGTAGTATAGAGGCTTTTCGGGGCGAGCAGTACTTC
CDR3 protein: CASSIEAFRGEQYF
V gene: TRBV19
J gene: TRBJ2-7
clone size: .
D gene: .

CDR3 DNA: TGTGCCAGCATTCTCACCAGGGGGCTTTCTGGCTACACCTTC
CDR3 protein: CASILTRGLSGYTF
V gene: TRBV6-5
J gene: TRBJ1-2
clone size: .
D gene: TRBD1

CDR3 DNA: TGTGCCAGCAGCGAACACCAGGGGGTGTATTCCTACGAGCAGTACTTC
CDR3 protein: CASSEHQGVYSYEQYF
V gene: TRBV7-9
J gene: TRBJ2-7
clone size: few
D gene: TRBD1

CDR3 DNA: TGTGCCAGCAGTTTATCTTCCGGGAGTTTGCACAATGAGCAGTTCTTC
CDR3 protein: CASSLSSGSLHNEQFF
V gene: TRBV27
J gene: TRBJ2-1
clone size: .
D gene: .

CDR3 DNA: TGCAGCGTTGAGGATGGAGTAAGCACTGAAGCTTTCTTT
CDR3 protein: CSVEDGVSTEAFF
V gene: TRBV29-1
J gene: TRBJ1-1
clone size: .
D gene: .

CDR3 DNA: TGTGCCAGCAGTTTATCGAGGTTCCAAAAACTGTTTTTT
CDR3 protein: CASSLSRFQKLFF
V gene: TRBV27
J gene: TRBJ1-4
clone size: .
D gene: .

CDR3 DNA: TGTGCCAGCGCGACTAGTCAAGTTTACGAGCAGTACTTC
CDR3 protein: CASATSQVYEQYF
V gene: TRBV2
J gene: TRBJ2-7
clone size: .
D gene: .

CDR3 DNA: TGTGCCAGCAGCCCTAACCCTGGTCTGGCCTACGAGCAGTACTTC
CDR3 protein: CASSPNPGLAYEQYF
V gene: TRBV7-3
J gene: TRBJ2-7
clone size: .
D gene: .

CDR3 DNA: TGTGCCAGTAGTGCGACTAGCGGGATGGGTGCCGAGCAGTACTTC
CDR3 protein: CASSATSGMGAEQYF
V gene: TRBV19
J gene: TRBJ2-7
clone size: .
D gene: TRBD2

CDR3 DNA: TGCGCCAGCAGCCAAGTCTGGGGGCCGCGCTCTGGAAACACCATATATTTT
CDR3 protein: CASSQVWGPRSGNTIYF
V gene: TRBV4-1
J gene: TRBJ1-3
clone size: .
D gene: .

CDR3 DNA: TGCGCCAGCAGCCTGCGCGAGGAGCAGTTCTTC
CDR3 protein: CASSLREEQFF
V gene: TRBV4-1
J gene: TRBJ2-1
clone size: few
D gene: .

CDR3 DNA: TGTGCCAGCAGCTTAGTAGCGGGAGTAAGGGCCGGGGAGCTGTTTTTT
CDR3 protein: CASSLVAGVRAGELFF
V gene: TRBV13
J gene: TRBJ2-2
clone size: once
D gene: TRBD2

CDR3 DNA: TGTGCCAGCAGTCCCCGGACAGACCGTTGGGCTTTCTTT
CDR3 protein: CASSPRTDRWAFF
V gene: TRBV27
J gene: TRBJ1-1
clone size: .
D gene: .

CDR3 DNA: TGTGCCAGCTCACCTACTTCAACAGGGGGAGGGACAGATACGCAGTATTTT
CDR3 protein: CASSPTSTGGGTDTQYF
V gene: TRBV18
J gene: TRBJ2-3
clone size: .
D gene: .

CDR3 DNA: TGTGCCACCAGCTCCCCCCCCGCGAACACCGGGGAGCTGTTTTTT
CDR3 protein: CATSSPPANTGELFF
V gene: TRBV15
J gene: TRBJ2-2
clone size: .
D gene: .

CDR3 DNA: TGTGCCAGCAGTTTAGCCGGCGGGAGGGCAAACAATGAGCAGTTCTTC
CDR3 protein: CASSLAGGRANNEQFF
V gene: TRBV27
J gene: TRBJ2-1
clone size: once
D gene: TRBD2

CDR3 DNA: TGTGCCAGCAGCCAAGGTTCAGGGATACAAGAGACCCAGTACTTC
CDR3 protein: CASSQGSGIQETQYF
V gene: TRBV4-2
J gene: TRBJ2-5
clone size: .
D gene: .